Given below is one TCR beta chain in context. What it binds is unknown. This record comes from a study of graft-versus-host responses after intestinal transplantation. Broader study findings: Recipient bone marrow held GvH clones, some seen earlier in ileum or blood.

CDR3 length equals 15 residues. From germline, CDR1 is MNHEY and CDR2 SVGAGI. Libraries were prepared by immunoSEQ multiplex PCR; TCRdb keeps only in-frame clonotypes and omits some of them. The sample holds around 120,000 clones, approximately 95% seen once. This specimen was unstimulated CD8+ T cells sorted from spleen or lymph node cells, taken before intestinal transplant. The sequence derives from a human donor who received an intestinal transplant. The genes are TRBV6-5 and TRBJ2-5, with a possible D match to TRBD2 (5 bases). The tail of the sequence fits TRBJ2-7 better, so the J call may be wrong. The CDR3 here is CASSYSSGWENEQYF. The CDR3 DNA is TGTGCCAGCAGTTACTCGAGCGGTTGGGAAAACGAGCAGTACTTC.